The clone carrying this TCR beta chain has a handful of counts. Its antigen is unknown. 5'RACE with constant-segment primers yielded barcoded, UMI-tagged TCR alpha and TCR beta cDNA libraries. A single record per CDR3 protein comes from TCRdb applying MiXCR to the 5' RACE reads. Here the sample spans 400,000 to 500,000 distinct CDR3 sequences, about 20% being singletons. The record originates from a study of T-cell memory formation after mild COVID-19. Study-level results: Pre-infection memory carried some responding clones, suggesting that cross-reactive memory joined. From day 15 to 85, contracting clones were balanced between CD4 and CD8, whereas later expanders leaned toward CD4+.

The CDR3 is 13 amino acids. V lost 7 bases and J lost 6, with 15 bases in between. The V gene is TRBV12-3 or TRBV12-4, the J gene TRBJ1-1; D may be TRBD1 (5 bases). Sequenced material: PBMCs or a T cell subset sorted from them (not recorded which). The sequence derives from a young man who had mild COVID-19 (a few samples of this study predate the infection). Cell type and time point are not known. The CDR3 region has the DNA TGTGCCAGCACCCTCGCGGGGGGACCTGAAGCTTTCTTT. Its protein is CASTLAGGPEAFF.